A single sample is the source of the 23 T cell receptor beta chains below, sequenced in a study of cytomegalovirus exposure and HLA in healthy donors. The primer mix had 60 Vbeta and 13 Jbeta primers. The repertoire was sequenced with immunoSEQ multiplex PCR; TCRdb's copy has only in-frame clones and lacks some. The table shows some 210,000 clones, with around 87% occurring only once. Sequencing was carried out using PBMCs. The receptors come from a man aged 25 to 45 in good health and CMV-seronegative.

J is TRBJ2-7 and V is TRBV4-1; D perhaps matches TRBD2 (6 bases). This CDR3 has 16 amino acids. Germline V CDR1 and CDR2: MGHRA, YSYEKL. Deletions cut 5 bases from V and 2 bases from J, with 19 bases between. The CDR3 DNA is TGCGCCAGCAGCTCGCGGGACTCCACTCTAGCCTACGAGCAGTACTTC. Protein: CASSSRDSTLAYEQYF.

The genes are TRBV11-2 and TRBJ1-6; D gene uncertain. V was shortened by 3 bases and J by 10 bases, with 16 bases between the two germline ends. The CDR3 is 15 amino acids. The germline V gene encodes CDR1 SGHAT and CDR2 FQNNGV. CDR3: CASSLGIGRESPLHF. CDR3 DNA sequence: TGTGCCAGCAGCTTGGGGATAGGGAGGGAATCACCCCTCCACTTT.

The chain's CDR3 is CATKPQEGPYEQYF. The CDR3 DNA is TGTGCCACCAAGCCTCAGGAAGGCCCCTACGAGCAGTACTTC. The chain joins TRBV6-5 to TRBJ2-7, with no clear D. The germline V gene encodes CDR1 MNHEY and CDR2 SVGAGI. Trimming took 10 bases from V and 2 from J, leaving 18 bases between them. The CDR3 is made up of 14 amino acids.

This sequence joins TRBV29-1 and TRBJ2-2; 7 bases map to TRBD1. V gave up 4 bases and J gave up 6 bases; unmatched junction bases: 5. From germline, CDR1 is SQVTM and CDR2 ANQGSEA. CDR3 length: 13 amino acids. The CDR3 DNA follows: TGCAGCGTTGTCAGGCAGGGGGCCGGGGAGCTGTTTTTT. This encodes CSVVRQGAGELFF.

This clone was detected only a few times. The V gene is TRBV4-3, the J gene TRBJ2-2; 10 nucleotides agree with TRBD2. The CDR3 contains 16 residues. Germline values: CDR1 LGHNA, CDR2 YSLEER. V lost 4 bases and J lost 4; bases outside the gene matches: 6. This CDR3 reads CASSPSSGGGTGELFF. CDR3 nucleotides: TGCGCCAGCAGCCCCTCTAGCGGGGGTGGCACCGGGGAGCTGTTTTTT.

CDR3 sequence (DNA): TGTGCCAGCAGTTTCAAGAGCACGAATGAGCAGTTCTTC. Its protein is CASSFKSTNEQFF. The rearrangement uses TRBV27 and TRBJ2-1, with no clear D. CDR3 size: 13 residues. V shed 3 bases and J shed 7 bases, with 10 bases lying between them. The germline gives CDR1 MNHEY, CDR2 SMNVEV (reference sequence).

The V and J genes are TRBV7-2 and TRBJ1-5; D may be TRBD1 (6 bases). The CDR3 contains 15 residues. Germline V gene sequence: CDR1 SGHTA, CDR2 FQGNSA. Trimming cost V 5 bases and J 4 bases, with 15 bases left between them. CDR3 sequence: CASSRDRSLNQPQHF. CDR3 nucleotides: TGTGCCAGCAGCCGAGACAGGTCTTTAAATCAGCCCCAGCATTTT.

The J gene is TRBJ2-1, the V gene TRBV2; D perhaps matches TRBD2 (5 bases). The V gene lost 4 bases and the J gene lost 4 bases, with 8 bases spanning the gap. Germline V gene data show CDR1 as SNHLY and CDR2 as FYNNEI. The CDR3 extends over 13 amino acids. The CDR3 DNA follows: TGTGCCAGCAGTGGGACTCTGTACAATGAGCAGTTCTTC. The encoded protein is CASSGTLYNEQFF. Full variable domain (remainder filled in from reference TRBV2 and TRBJ2-1): EPEVTQTPSHQVTQMGQEVILRCVPISNHLYFYWYRQILGQKVEFLVSFYNNEISEKSEIFDDQFSVERPDGSNFTLKIRSTKLEDSAMYFCASSGTLYNEQFFGPGTRLTVL.

This clone was counted only a few times. The chain combines TRBV4-2 with TRBJ2-3; 12 bases map to TRBD2. The germline V gene has CDR1 LGHNA and CDR2 YNFKEQ. CDR3 length: 17 amino acids. J was trimmed by 6 bases and V by 0 bases; bases with no gene match: 7. The CDR3 DNA is TGTGCCAGCAGCCAAGATCGGACTAGCGGGGCGGGGGATACGCAGTATTTT. Its protein is CASSQDRTSGAGDTQYF.

V usage is TRBV28 and J usage is TRBJ1-5; TRBD1 might be the D (5 bases). The CDR3 length is 15 residues. The germline V and J ends were trimmed by 7 bases and 7 bases, with 20 bases remaining between them. The germline gives CDR1 MDHEN, CDR2 SYDVKM. The CDR3 DNA follows: TGTGCCAGCACCGGAACCTCAGGGTACCCCCAGCCCCAGCATTTT. It specifies CASTGTSGYPQPQHF.

V gene TRBV5-4 combines with J gene TRBJ2-1; 12 positions match TRBD2. CDR3 length: 16 amino acids. V was pared by 6 bases and J by 6 bases, with 10 bases of the junction left unmatched. Germline assignment: CDR1 SGHNT and CDR2 YYREEE (reference sequence). The CDR3 sequence is CASIPTPSGGANEQFF. The CDR3 DNA reads TGTGCCAGCATCCCCACCCCTAGCGGGGGGGCCAATGAGCAGTTCTTC.

The gene calls are TRBV7-2 and TRBJ1-3; the D gene is possibly TRBD1 (6 bases). This CDR3 is 16 amino acids long. Trimming pared 4 bases from V and 3 bases from J, leaving 16 bases between. The germline V gene has CDR1 SGHTA and CDR2 FQGNSA. The CDR3 bases are TGTGCCAGCAGCTCACACAAAGGGGGTAGTGGAAACACCATATATTTT. Translation gives CASSSHKGGSGNTIYF. Together with reference TRBV7-2 and TRBJ1-3, the CDR3 gives the full variable domain: GAGVSQSPSNKVTEKGKDVELRCDPISGHTALYWYRQSLGQGLEFLIYFQGNSAPDKSGLPSDRFSAERTGGSVSTLTIQRTQQEDSAVYLCASSSHKGGSGNTIYFGEGSWLTVV.

The chain is built from TRBV2 and TRBJ2-1, with a tentative D call TRBD1 (6 bases). The germline V gene has CDR1 SNHLY and CDR2 FYNNEI. The CDR3 covers 16 residues. The germline V and J ends were trimmed by 6 bases and 0 bases, with 15 bases remaining between them. This CDR3 is CASSPDRFSSYNEQFF. CDR3 nucleotides: TGTGCCAGCAGCCCAGACAGGTTCAGCTCCTACAATGAGCAGTTCTTC.

This sequence joins TRBV5-4 and TRBJ2-6; D is possibly TRBD2 (6 bases). Per the germline V gene, CDR1 is SGHNT and CDR2 is YYREEE (reference sequence). The CDR3 sequence is 18 residues long. V was cut by 7 bases and J by 0 bases, with 20 bases left in between. The CDR3 sequence: CASGSRAAGSSGANVLTF. The CDR3 nucleotides read TGTGCCAGCGGATCACGCGCGGCGGGGAGCTCTGGGGCCAACGTCCTGACTTTC.

The chain has TRBV28 and TRBJ2-4; 8 positions agree with TRBD1. V shed 8 bases and J 5 bases; nucleotides not matched to a gene: 17. Per germline, CDR1 MDHEN and CDR2 SYDVKM. The CDR3 has 17 residues. The CDR3 loop reads CASRPRQGAGFQNIQYF. DNA of the CDR3: TGTGCCAGCCGACCGAGGCAGGGGGCAGGATTCCAAAACATTCAGTACTTC.

This rearrangement joins TRBV28 to TRBJ1-2, with a possible D match to TRBD1 (5 bases). Germline V gene sequence: CDR1 MDHEN, CDR2 SYDVKM. Trimming stripped 2 bases from V and 2 bases from J, with 9 bases between. The CDR3 extends over 14 amino acids. This CDR3 is CASSLARANYGYTF. DNA of the CDR3: TGTGCCAGCAGTTTAGCCAGGGCGAACTATGGCTACACCTTC.

The chain uses TRBV7-9 and TRBJ1-2; weak D call: TRBD1 (5 bases). Looked up from germline, CDR1 is SEHNR and CDR2 is FQNEAQ (reference sequence). V was shortened by 10 bases and J by 4 bases, with 13 bases between the two germline ends. The CDR3 spans 12 residues. CDR3 coding DNA: TGTGCCACCATGACAGTCGGCTATGGCTACACCTTC. Its translation: CATMTVGYGYTF.

Only a few counts were recorded for this clone. The rearrangement uses TRBV6-5 and TRBJ2-5; 15 bases agree with TRBD2. Germline CDR1 and CDR2: MNHEY and SVGAGI. This CDR3 is 16 amino acids long. V lost 0 bases, J lost 5 bases, and 1 base stayed unmatched. The DNA for the CDR3 is TGTGCCAGCAGTTACTCCGGGACTAGCGGGGGGGAGACCCAGTACTTC. Protein sequence: CASSYSGTSGGETQYF.

The rearrangement links TRBV4-2 to TRBJ2-3; 9 bases line up with TRBD2. CDR1 and CDR2 (germline): LGHNA, YNFKEQ. With 5 bases clipped from V and 2 bases from J, the junction kept 14 bases outside the gene matches. This CDR3 spans 18 amino acids. The CDR3 loop reads CASSKTLALAGYTDTQYF. CDR3 sequence (DNA): TGTGCCAGCAGCAAAACCTTGGCACTAGCGGGCTACACAGATACGCAGTATTTT.

V and J are TRBV9 and TRBJ2-5; 9 bases match TRBD1. Germline CDR1 reads SGDLS; CDR2 reads YYNGEE. This CDR3 region has 16 residues. Losses at the gene ends were 0 bases for V and 2 bases for J; bases not matched to a gene: 5. For the CDR3, the DNA is TGTGCCAGCAGCGTAGCTACAGGGGGCTCACAAGAGACCCAGTACTTC. This gives the protein CASSVATGGSQETQYF.

This chain connects TRBV18 to TRBJ2-3; 9 bases match TRBD2. With V trimmed by 3 bases and J by 0 bases, 1 base remained unmatched. This CDR3 has 15 residues. CDR1 is KGHSH, CDR2 LQKENI, per germline. CDR3 sequence reads: CASSPSGSSTDTQYF. CDR3 bases: TGTGCCAGCTCACCTAGCGGGAGTAGCACAGATACGCAGTATTTT. Full variable domain (remainder filled in from reference TRBV18 and TRBJ2-3): NAGVMQNPRHLVRRRGQEARLRCSPMKGHSHVYWYRQLPEEGLKFMVYLQKENIIDESGMPKERFSAEFPKEGPSILRIQQVVRGDSAAYFCASSPSGSSTDTQYFGPGTRLTVL.

The V call is TRBV4-3, the J call TRBJ2-3, with 11 bases identical to TRBD2. The CDR3 is 19 amino acids. The germline CDR1 and CDR2 sequences are LGHNA and YSLEER. V lost 2 bases to trimming and J lost 0 bases; unmatched junction nucleotides: 10. CDR3 in amino acids: CASSQFSSSGGPSTDTQYF. CDR3 nucleotide sequence: TGCGCCAGCAGCCAATTTTCTTCTAGCGGGGGGCCGAGCACAGATACGCAGTATTTT.

The chain has TRBV10-3 and TRBJ2-2; D perhaps matches TRBD2 (6 bases). Germline CDR1 is ENHRY and CDR2 is SYGVKD. With 7 bases removed from V and 4 bases from J, the gap between germline ends came to 7 bases. This CDR3 spans 12 amino acids. CDR3 in DNA: TGTGCCATCACGGGGGTCACCGGGGAGCTGTTTTTT. Translated: CAITGVTGELFF.